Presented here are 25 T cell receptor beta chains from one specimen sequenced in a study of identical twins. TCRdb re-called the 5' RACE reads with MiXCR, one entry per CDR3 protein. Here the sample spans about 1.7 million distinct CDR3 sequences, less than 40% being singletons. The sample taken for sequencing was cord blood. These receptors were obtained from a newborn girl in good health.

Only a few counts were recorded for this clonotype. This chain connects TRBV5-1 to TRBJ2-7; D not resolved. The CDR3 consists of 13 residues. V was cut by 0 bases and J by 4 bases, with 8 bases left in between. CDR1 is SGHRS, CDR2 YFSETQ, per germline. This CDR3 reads CASSLEPWYEQYF. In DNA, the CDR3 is TGCGCCAGCAGCTTGGAGCCGTGGTACGAGCAGTACTTC.

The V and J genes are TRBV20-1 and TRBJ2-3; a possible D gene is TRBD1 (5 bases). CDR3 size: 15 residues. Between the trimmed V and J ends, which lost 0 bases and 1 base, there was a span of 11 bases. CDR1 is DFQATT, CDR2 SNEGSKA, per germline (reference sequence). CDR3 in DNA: TGCAGTGCTAGAGATATAGAAGGGGGCACAGATACGCAGTATTTT. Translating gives CSARDIEGGTDTQYF.

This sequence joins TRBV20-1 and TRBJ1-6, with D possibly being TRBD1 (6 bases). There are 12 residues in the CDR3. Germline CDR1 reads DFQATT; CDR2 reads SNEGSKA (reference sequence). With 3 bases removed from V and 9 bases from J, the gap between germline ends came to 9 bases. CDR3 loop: CSASWGRSPLHF. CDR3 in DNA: TGCAGTGCTAGTTGGGGGCGTTCACCCCTCCACTTT.

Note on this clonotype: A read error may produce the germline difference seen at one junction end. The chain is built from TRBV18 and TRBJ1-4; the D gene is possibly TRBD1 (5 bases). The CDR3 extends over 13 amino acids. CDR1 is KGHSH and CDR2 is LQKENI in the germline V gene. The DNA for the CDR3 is TGTGCCAGCTCACCACACAGGAATGAAGAACTGTTTTTT. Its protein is CASSPHRNEELFF.

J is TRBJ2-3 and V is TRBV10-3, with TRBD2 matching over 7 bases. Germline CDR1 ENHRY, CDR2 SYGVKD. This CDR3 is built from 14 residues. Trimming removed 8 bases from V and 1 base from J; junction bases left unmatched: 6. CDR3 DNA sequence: TGTGCCATCGGGGGGGAAGTCGGCACAGATACGCAGTATTTT. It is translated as CAIGGEVGTDTQYF.

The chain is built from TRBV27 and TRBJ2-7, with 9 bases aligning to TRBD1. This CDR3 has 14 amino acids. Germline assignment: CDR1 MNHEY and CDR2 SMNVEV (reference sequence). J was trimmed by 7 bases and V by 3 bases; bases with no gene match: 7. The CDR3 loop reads CASSFGTGMNEQYF. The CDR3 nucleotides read TGTGCCAGCAGTTTCGGGACAGGGATGAATGAGCAGTACTTC.

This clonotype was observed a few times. This CDR3 reads CASSYLRHEGEAFF. CDR3 coding DNA: TGTGCCAGCAGTTACCTACGACACGAGGGAGAAGCTTTCTTT. This sequence joins TRBV6-5 and TRBJ1-1; no reliable D call. CDR1 is MNHEY and CDR2 is SVGAGI in the germline V gene. Trimming cost V 2 bases and J 8 bases, with 15 bases left between them. The length of the CDR3 is 14 residues.

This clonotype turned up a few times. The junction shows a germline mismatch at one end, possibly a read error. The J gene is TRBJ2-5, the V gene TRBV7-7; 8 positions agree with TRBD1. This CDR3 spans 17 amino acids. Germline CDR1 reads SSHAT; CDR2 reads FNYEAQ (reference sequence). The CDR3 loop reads CASSLGTGIHPQETQYF. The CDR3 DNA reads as TGTGCTAGCAGCTTGGGGACAGGTATCCACCCCCAAGAGACCCAGTACTTC.

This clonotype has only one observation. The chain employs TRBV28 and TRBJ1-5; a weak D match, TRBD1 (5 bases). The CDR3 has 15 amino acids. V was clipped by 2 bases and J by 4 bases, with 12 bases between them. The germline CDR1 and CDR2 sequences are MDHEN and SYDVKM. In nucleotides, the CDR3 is TGTGCCAGCAGTTTACGGTGGACACTAAATCAGCCCCAGCATTTT. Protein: CASSLRWTLNQPQHF.

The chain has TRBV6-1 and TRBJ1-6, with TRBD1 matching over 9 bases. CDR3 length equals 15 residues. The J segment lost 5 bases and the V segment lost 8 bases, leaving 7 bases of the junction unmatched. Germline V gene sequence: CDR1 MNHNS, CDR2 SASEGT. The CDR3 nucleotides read TGTGCCAGCGTAGACAGGGGGTCCAATAATTCACCCCTCCACTTT. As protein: CASVDRGSNNSPLHF.

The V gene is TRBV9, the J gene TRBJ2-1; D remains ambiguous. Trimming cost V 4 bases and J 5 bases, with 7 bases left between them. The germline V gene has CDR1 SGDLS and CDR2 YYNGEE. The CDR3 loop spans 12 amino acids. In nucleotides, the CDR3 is TGTGCCAGCAGCCTGTACGACAATGAGCAGTTCTTC. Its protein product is CASSLYDNEQFF.

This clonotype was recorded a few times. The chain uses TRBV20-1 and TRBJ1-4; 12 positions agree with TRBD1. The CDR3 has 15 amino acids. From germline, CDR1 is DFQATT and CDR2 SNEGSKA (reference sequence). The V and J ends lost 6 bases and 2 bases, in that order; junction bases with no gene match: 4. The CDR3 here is CSALGQGATNEKLFF. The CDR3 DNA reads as TGCAGTGCCCTGGGACAGGGGGCGACTAATGAAAAACTGTTTTTT.

For the CDR3, the DNA is TGTGCCAGCAGCTCCAGTCGGGGAGCTTTCTTT. This gives the protein CASSSSRGAFF. The chain has TRBV12-3 or TRBV12-4 and TRBJ1-1; no reliable D call. The CDR3 has 11 amino acids. With 6 bases removed from V and 10 bases from J, the gap between germline ends came to 12 bases.

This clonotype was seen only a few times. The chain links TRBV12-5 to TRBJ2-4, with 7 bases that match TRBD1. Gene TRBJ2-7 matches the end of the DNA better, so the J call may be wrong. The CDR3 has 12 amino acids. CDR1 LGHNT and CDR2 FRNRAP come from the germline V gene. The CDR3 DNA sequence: TGTGCTAGTGGGATTGGGACAGACGAGCAGTACTTC. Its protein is CASGIGTDEQYF.

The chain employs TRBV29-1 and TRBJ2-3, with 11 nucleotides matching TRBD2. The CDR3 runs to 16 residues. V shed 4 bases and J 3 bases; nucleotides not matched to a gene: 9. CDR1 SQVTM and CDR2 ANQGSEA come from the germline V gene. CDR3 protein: CSVAGDSGRETDTQYF. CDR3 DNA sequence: TGCAGCGTTGCGGGGGATAGCGGGAGGGAAACAGATACGCAGTATTTT.

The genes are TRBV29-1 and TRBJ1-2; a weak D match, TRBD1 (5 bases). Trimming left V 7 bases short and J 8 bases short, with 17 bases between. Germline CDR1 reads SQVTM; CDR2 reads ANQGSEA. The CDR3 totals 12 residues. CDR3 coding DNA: TGCAGCGAAACCCGGGACTCCTGGGGCTACACCTTC. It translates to CSETRDSWGYTF.

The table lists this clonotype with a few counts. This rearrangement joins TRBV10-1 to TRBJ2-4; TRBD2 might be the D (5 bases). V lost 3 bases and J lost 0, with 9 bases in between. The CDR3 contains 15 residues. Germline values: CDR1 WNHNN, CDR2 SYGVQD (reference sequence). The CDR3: CASSETGIAKNIQYF. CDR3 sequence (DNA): TGCGCCAGCAGTGAAACGGGAATAGCCAAAAACATTCAGTACTTC.

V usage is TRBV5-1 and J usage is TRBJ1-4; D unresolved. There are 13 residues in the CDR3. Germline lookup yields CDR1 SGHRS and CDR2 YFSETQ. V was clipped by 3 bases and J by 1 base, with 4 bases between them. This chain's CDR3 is CASSSGTNEKLFF. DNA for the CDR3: TGCGCCAGCAGCTCGGGAACTAATGAAAAACTGTTTTTT.

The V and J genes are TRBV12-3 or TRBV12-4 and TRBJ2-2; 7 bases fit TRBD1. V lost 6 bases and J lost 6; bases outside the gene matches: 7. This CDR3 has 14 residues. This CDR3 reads CASRLQGSAGELFF. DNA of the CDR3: TGTGCCAGCAGGTTACAGGGGAGTGCCGGGGAGCTGTTTTTT.

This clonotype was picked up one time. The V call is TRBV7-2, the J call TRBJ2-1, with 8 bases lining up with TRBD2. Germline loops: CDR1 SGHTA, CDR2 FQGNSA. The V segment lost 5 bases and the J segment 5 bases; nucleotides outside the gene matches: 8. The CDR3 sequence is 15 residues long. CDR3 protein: CASSRTGGMDNEQFF. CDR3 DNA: TGTGCCAGCAGCCGGACGGGAGGGATGGACAATGAGCAGTTCTTC.

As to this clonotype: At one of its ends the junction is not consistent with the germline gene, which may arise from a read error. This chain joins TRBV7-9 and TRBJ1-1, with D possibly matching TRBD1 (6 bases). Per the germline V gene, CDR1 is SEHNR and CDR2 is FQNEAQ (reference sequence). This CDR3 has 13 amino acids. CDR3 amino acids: CTSSANRDTEAFF. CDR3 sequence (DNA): TGTACCAGCAGCGCCAACAGGGACACTGAAGCTTTCTTT. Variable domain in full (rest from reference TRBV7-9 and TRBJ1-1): DTGVSQNPRHKITKRGQNVTFRCDPISEHNRLYWYRQTLGQGPEFLTYFQNEAQLEKSRLLSDRFSAERPKGSFSTLEIQRTEQGDSAMYLCTSSANRDTEAFFGQGTRLTVV.

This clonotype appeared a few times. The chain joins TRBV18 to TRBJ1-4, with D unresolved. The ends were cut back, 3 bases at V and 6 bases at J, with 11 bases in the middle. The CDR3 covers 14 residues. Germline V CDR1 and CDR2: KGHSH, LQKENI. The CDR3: CASSPQRADEKLFF. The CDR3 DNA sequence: TGTGCCAGCTCACCGCAACGGGCGGATGAAAAACTGTTTTTT.

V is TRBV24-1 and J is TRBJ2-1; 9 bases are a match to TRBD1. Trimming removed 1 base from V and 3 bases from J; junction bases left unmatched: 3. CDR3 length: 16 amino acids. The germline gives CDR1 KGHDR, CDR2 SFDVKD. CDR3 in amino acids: CATSDLADRGYNEQFF. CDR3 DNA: TGTGCCACCAGTGATTTAGCGGACAGGGGCTACAATGAGCAGTTCTTC.

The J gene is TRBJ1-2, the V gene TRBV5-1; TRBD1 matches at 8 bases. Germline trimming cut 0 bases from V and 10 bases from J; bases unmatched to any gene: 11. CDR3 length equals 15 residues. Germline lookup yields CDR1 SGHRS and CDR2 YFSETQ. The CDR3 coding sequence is TGCGCCAGCAGCTTGGGGGGAGGACAGGGCGACGACTACACCTTC. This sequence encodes CASSLGGGQGDDYTF. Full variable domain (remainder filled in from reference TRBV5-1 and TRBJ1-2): KAGVTQTPRYLIKTRGQQVTLSCSPISGHRSVSWYQQTPGQGLQFLFEYFSETQRNKGNFPGRFSGRQFSNSRSEMNVSTLELGDSALYLCASSLGGGQGDDYTFGSGTRLTVV.

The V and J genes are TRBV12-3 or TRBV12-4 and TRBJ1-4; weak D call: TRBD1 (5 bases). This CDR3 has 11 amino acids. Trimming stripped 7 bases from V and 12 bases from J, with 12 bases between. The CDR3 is CASTPGRELFF. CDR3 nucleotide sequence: TGTGCCAGCACCCCAGGGAGGGAACTGTTTTTT.